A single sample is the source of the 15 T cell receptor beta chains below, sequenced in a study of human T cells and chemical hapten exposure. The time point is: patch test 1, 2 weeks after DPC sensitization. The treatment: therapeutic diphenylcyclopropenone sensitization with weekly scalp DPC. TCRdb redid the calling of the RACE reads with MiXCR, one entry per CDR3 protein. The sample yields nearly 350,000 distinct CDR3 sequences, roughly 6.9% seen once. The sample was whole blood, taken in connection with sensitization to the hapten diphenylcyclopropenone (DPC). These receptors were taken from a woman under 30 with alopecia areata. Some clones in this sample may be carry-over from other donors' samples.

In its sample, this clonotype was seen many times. The CDR3 DNA reads as TGTGCCAGCAGCTTTTGGACCGCTTTTTCCAATGAGCAGTTCTTC. It encodes CASSFWTAFSNEQFF. The chain combines TRBV7-2 with TRBJ2-1; no firm D call. Trimming shortened V by 3 bases and J by 6 bases, and 15 bases separated the two germline ends. The CDR3 is made up of 15 amino acids. The germline gives CDR1 SGHTA, CDR2 FQGNSA.

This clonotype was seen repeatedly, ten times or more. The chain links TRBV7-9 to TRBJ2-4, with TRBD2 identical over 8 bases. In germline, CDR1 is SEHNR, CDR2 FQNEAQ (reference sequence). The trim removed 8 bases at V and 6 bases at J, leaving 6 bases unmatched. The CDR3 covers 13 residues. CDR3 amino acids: CASQASGGNIQYF. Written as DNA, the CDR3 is TGTGCCAGCCAGGCCAGCGGGGGAAACATTCAGTACTTC.

DNA for the CDR3: TGTGCCATCTCTTCGAACACTGAAGCTTTCTTT. Protein product: CAISSNTEAFF. The gene calls are TRBV10-3 and TRBJ1-1; D gene uncertain. The ends were cut back, 8 bases at V and 1 base at J, with 5 bases in the middle. Germline V gene sequence: CDR1 ENHRY, CDR2 SYGVKD. This CDR3 contains 11 residues.

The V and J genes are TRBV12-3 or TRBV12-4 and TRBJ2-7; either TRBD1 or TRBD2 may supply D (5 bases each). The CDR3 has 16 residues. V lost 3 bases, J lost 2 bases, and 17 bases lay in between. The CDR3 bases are TGTGCCAGCAGTTTGGGCCCCGGGGCCCCGACCTACGAGCAGTACTTC. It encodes CASSLGPGAPTYEQYF.

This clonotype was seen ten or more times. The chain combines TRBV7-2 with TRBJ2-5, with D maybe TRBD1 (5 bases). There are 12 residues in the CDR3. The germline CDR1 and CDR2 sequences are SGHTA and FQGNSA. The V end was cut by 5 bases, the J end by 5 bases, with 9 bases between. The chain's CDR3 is CASSPGSETQYF. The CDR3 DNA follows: TGTGCCAGCAGCCCAGGGTCGGAGACCCAGTACTTC.

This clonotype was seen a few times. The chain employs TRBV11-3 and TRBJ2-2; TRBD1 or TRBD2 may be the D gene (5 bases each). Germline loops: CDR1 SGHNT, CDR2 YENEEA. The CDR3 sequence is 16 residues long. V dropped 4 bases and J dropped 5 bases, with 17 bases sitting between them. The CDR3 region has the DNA TGTGCCAGCAGCTCCCCCGGGACGGCGAGAACCGGGGAGCTGTTTTTT. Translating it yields CASSSPGTARTGELFF.

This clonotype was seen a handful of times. The CDR3 sequence is CASSQGDGFNEKLFF. Here the CDR3 DNA reads TGTGCCAGCAGTCAAGGGGACGGATTTAATGAAAAACTGTTTTTT. The chain uses TRBV6-5 and TRBJ1-4, with a tentative D call TRBD1 (5 bases). From germline, CDR1 is MNHEY and CDR2 SVGAGI. Trimming removed 5 bases at V and 4 bases at J, with 14 bases between. The CDR3 extends over 15 amino acids.

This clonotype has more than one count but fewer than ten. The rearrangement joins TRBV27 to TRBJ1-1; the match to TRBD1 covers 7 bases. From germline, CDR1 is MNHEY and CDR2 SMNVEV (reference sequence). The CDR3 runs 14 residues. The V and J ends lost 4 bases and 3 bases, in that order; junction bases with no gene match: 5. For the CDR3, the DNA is TGTGCCAGCAGTTACATGACAGGGTACACTGAAGCTTTCTTT. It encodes CASSYMTGYTEAFF.

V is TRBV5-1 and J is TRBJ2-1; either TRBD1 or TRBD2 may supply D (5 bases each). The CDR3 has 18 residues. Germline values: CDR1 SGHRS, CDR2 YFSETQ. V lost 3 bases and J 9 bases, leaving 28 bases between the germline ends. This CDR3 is CASSSGTEPYTAGGEQFF. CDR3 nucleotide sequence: TGCGCCAGCAGCTCTGGGACCGAACCTTACACTGCAGGCGGTGAGCAGTTCTTC.

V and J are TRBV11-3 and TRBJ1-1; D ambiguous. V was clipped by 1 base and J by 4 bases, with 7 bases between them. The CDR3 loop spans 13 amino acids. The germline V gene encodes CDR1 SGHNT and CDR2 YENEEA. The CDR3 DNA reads TGTGCCAGCAGCTTAGTAACGGGCACTGAAGCTTTCTTT. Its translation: CASSLVTGTEAFF.

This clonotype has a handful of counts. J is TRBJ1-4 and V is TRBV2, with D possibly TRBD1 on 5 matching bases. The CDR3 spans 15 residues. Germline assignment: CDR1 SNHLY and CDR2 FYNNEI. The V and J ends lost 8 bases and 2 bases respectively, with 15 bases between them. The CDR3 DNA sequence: TGTGCCAGCGCTTTCCAGGGAGTCACTAATGAAAAACTGTTTTTT. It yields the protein CASAFQGVTNEKLFF.

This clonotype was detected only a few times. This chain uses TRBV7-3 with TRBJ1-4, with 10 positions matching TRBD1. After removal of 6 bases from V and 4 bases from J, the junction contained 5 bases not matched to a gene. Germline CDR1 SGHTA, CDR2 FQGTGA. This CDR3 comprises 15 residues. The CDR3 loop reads CASRPTGGLNEKLFF. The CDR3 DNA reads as TGTGCCAGCAGACCGACAGGGGGCCTTAATGAAAAACTGTTTTTT.

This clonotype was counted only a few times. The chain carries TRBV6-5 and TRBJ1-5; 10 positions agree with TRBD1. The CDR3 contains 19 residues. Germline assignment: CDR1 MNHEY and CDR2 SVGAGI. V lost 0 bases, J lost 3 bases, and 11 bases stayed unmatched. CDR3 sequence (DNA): TGTGCCAGCAGTTACTCTGGGACAGGGGCCCCCCCTTTCAATCAGCCCCAGCATTTT. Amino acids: CASSYSGTGAPPFNQPQHF.

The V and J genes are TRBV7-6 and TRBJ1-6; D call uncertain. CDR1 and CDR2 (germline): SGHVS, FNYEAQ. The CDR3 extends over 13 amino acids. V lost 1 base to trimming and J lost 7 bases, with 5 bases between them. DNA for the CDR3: TGTGCCAGCAGCTTAGATTGGAATTCACCCCTCCACTTT. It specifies CASSLDWNSPLHF.

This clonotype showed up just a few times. The DNA for the CDR3 is TGTGCCAGCAGCCGGAGAGGCGTCATCCCCACAGATACGCAGTATTTT. Encoded protein: CASSRRGVIPTDTQYF. J is TRBJ2-3 and V is TRBV7-2; D not certain. The CDR3 contains 16 residues. V was cut by 5 bases and J by 2 bases, with 17 bases left in between. Germline-derived CDR1 and CDR2 are SGHTA and FQGNSA.